This T cell receptor (beta chain) was sequenced for a study of shared clonotypes between healthy human individuals. At the level of the study: Donors consisted of a couple of women and a few men between 18 and 49.

Findings of the study overall: Between a handful of donors, naive CD4 clonotypes were shared at a level of around 5.2%. Clonotype sharing among the donors was expected to vary with sequencing depth.

The germline V and J ends were trimmed by 1 base and 14 bases, with 22 bases remaining between them. The germline V gene encodes CDR1 KGHSH and CDR2 LQKENI. This CDR3 contains 15 residues. Details on this clone: The target antigen is unknown.

The method was immunoSEQ multiplex PCR; TCRdb's version includes in-frame clones alone and lacks a portion of them. The sample includes approximately 1.5 million clones, around 98% of them seen just once. This TCR came from a man aged 25-40 years in good health. Sequencing used naive CD4+ T cells sorted from blood. The subset here: CD45RA+ positively selected. The rearrangement uses TRBV18 and TRBJ2-3; no firm D call. The CDR3 DNA sequence: TGTGCCAGCTCACCACTCCCAAGATCCCTCGTTCGTTCGTATTTT. This encodes CASSPLPRSLVRSYF.